The clone carrying this T cell receptor (beta chain) was detected a few times. Its target is not known. Clones were sequenced by immunoSEQ multiplex PCR, and TCRdb holds only the in-frame ones, with some missing. This table holds nearly 35,000 clones, about 89% found once. CDR3 size: 15 residues. Germline V gene lookup returns CDR1 LNHDA and CDR2 SQIVND (reference sequence). Trimming pared 7 bases from V and 2 bases from J, leaving 14 bases between. The data belong to a study of PD-1 blockade in classical Hodgkin lymphoma. Study-wide points: The authors have not defined what causes the repertoire differences, possibly disease activity or prior therapy.

Time point of the sample: newly diagnosed, previously untreated cHL patient sample. Purified CD4+ T cells were obtained from thawed PBMCs through magnetic negative selection. The chain uses TRBV19 and TRBJ2-2; tentatively, D is TRBD2 (6 bases). Sequenced: CD4+ T cells from blood. The receptor was isolated from a human donor with classical Hodgkin lymphoma. In DNA, the CDR3 is TGTGCCAGTATGGGGCGGGATACCAACACCGGGGAGCTGTTTTTT. Amino acid sequence: CASMGRDTNTGELFF.